What follows is one T cell receptor (beta chain) and its context. Its antigen is still unknown. The input lacks base qualities; no much larger clone sits a single base away. This sample is part of a study of lymphopenia after photon versus proton radiotherapy (dated by TCRdb to between 2018 and 2021). Background on the whole study: Photon and proton radiation therapy were compared by the study for their immunological effects in patients with gastrointestinal tumors who developed high-grade lymphopenia. The cohort included around 22 patients with gastrointestinal tumors who developed lymphopenia after receiving either photon or proton therapy. The study aimed to characterize how the two radiation modalities differ in their impact on the immune system.

The receptor library was made with the immunoSEQ multiplex PCR assay. T cell repertoires were profiled by deep sequencing of rearranged TCR beta loci, alongside multiparametric flow cytometry. TCRdb's version of the immuneACCESS table is confined to in-frame rearrangements and falls short of the full clone set. An unresolved V gene accounts for under half of the shortfall where checked; the remainder is of unknown origin. Present in this sample are 37,000 or so clones, about 86% of which were seen just once. About a tenth of the sample comes from the top ten. The CDR3, from cysteine to phenylalanine, totals 18 residues. Just the 54-base CDR3 DNA is kept, in frame starting at base 1. Trimmed from V: 6 bases; trimmed from J: 6 bases; junction bases lacking a gene match: 14. The germline V gene (reference sequence) supplies CDR1 LNHDA and CDR2 SQIVND. Overall study outcomes, separate from this receptor: Relative stability during treatment was observed in proton-treated patients, whereas loss of naive T cells and TCR diversity and gain of effector/memory populations were observed in photon-treated patients. Once the lymphocyte count had reached its nadir, the repertoires of photon-treated patients showed oligoclonal expansion, particularly of CD8+ Temra cells, and this expansion drove the decline in diversity. The survival association was examined only in patients who died, and the authors described better survival with proton therapy as a possibility, not as a demonstrated result. Across the cohort, a larger post-nadir drop in TCR diversity was inversely correlated with overall survival time among patients who died.

The rearrangement combines TRBV19 with TRBJ2-1; TRBD2 matches 13 bases in the middle. This TCR derives from a woman aged 70 to 79 with pancreatic cancer. Some clones in this sample may be carry-over from other donors' samples. The starting material was peripheral blood, obtained from a patient treated with proton-based radiotherapy. The DNA sequence follows: TGTGCCAGTAGATCCCTCGGACTAGCGGGAGTAGGTGGCAATGAGCAGTTCTTC. This is translated as CASRSLGLAGVGGNEQFF.